This T cell receptor beta chain stems from a study of read filtering for tumor transcriptome and immune sequencing. This clonotype was found once. Compared with germline, one end of the junction differs, possibly owing to a read error. Molecular barcoded adaptors covering alpha/delta and beta/gamma chains were used on approximately 400 ng RNA. MiXCR was run by TCRdb on the reads, yielding one entry per CDR3 protein. This sample has approximately 58,000 distinct CDR3 sequences; 20% to 25% occur once, and the top ten carry approximately 18%. The sequence was obtained from a donor at least 40 years old with multiple myeloma. The sequencing sample was made of a population of CD138-negative cells sorted from bone marrow.

CDR3 amino acids: CASSRDSATNEKPFF. The CDR3 DNA reads as TGCGCCAGCAGCCGGGACAGCGCAACTAATGAAAAACCGTTTTTT. This rearrangement joins TRBV4-1 to TRBJ1-4, with 7 bases that match TRBD1. CDR1 and CDR2 (germline): MGHRA, YSYEKL. CDR3 length equals 15 residues.